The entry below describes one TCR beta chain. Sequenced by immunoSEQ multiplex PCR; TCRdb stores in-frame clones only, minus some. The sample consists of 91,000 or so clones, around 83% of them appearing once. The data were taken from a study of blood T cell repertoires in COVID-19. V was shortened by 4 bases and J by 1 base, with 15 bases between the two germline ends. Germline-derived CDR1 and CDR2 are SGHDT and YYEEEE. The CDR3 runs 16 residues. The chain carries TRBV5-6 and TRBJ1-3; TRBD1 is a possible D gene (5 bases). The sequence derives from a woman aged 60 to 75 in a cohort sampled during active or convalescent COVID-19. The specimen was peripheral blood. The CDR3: CASSLRQGNSGNTIYF. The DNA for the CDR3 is TGTGCCAGCAGCCTTCGGCAGGGAAATTCTGGAAACACCATATATTTT.